Below, 21 T cell receptor beta chains from the same sample are listed, as sequenced in a study of cytomegalovirus exposure and HLA in healthy donors. The primer mix had 60 Vbeta and 13 Jbeta primers. Profiled with immunoSEQ multiplex PCR; TCRdb holds only in-frame clones, not every one. The sample has approximately 170,000 clones, around 83% seen once. Material for sequencing was PBMCs. The receptors here all came from a man aged 45-65 years in good health and CMV-seropositive.

This sequence joins TRBV28 and TRBJ2-3; D not resolved. The V and J ends lost 3 bases and 1 base respectively, with 8 bases between them. The CDR3 covers 14 residues. Germline loops: CDR1 MDHEN, CDR2 SYDVKM. The chain's CDR3 is CASSFSPRTDTQYF. For the CDR3, the DNA is TGTGCCAGCAGTTTTTCTCCTCGCACAGATACGCAGTATTTT.

The chain links TRBV5-1 to TRBJ2-5; the D is unclear. Trimming stripped 0 bases from V and 1 base from J, with 10 bases between. There are 15 residues in the CDR3. In germline, CDR1 is SGHRS, CDR2 YFSETQ. CDR3 DNA: TGCGCCAGCAGCTTGGCCGCAGATATCCAAGAGACCCAGTACTTC. It translates to CASSLAADIQETQYF.

In this sample, this clone turned up a few times. The rearrangement links TRBV10-3 to TRBJ2-1; TRBD2 might be the D (6 bases). This CDR3 region has 12 residues. Trimming removed 6 bases from V and 10 bases from J, with 13 bases in between. Germline loops: CDR1 ENHRY, CDR2 SYGVKD. As DNA, the CDR3 is TGTGCCATCAGCAACTCGGGGGACGAGCAGTTCTTC. It encodes CAISNSGDEQFF.

V gene TRBV7-7 combines with J gene TRBJ2-7, with 14 bases fitting TRBD2. The junction had 3 bases not matched to a gene; V was cut back by 5 bases and J by 9 bases. Germline V gene data show CDR1 as SSHAT and CDR2 as FNYEAQ (reference sequence). This CDR3 has 13 residues. The CDR3 DNA reads TGTGCCAGCAGCAACGGACTAGCGGGAGGGCAGTACTTC. Translating it yields CASSNGLAGGQYF.

The chain combines TRBV15 with TRBJ1-4, with 9 nucleotides matching TRBD1. The CDR3 sequence is 14 residues long. Germline-derived CDR1 and CDR2 are LNHNV and YYDKDF (reference sequence). The trim removed 0 bases at V and 7 bases at J, leaving 0 bases unmatched. The DNA for the CDR3 is TGTGCCACCAGCAGAGAACAGGGGGCTGAAAAACTGTTTTTT. Protein: CATSREQGAEKLFF.

This sequence joins TRBV5-5 and TRBJ1-1; no clear D. The CDR3 runs 14 residues. Trimming shortened V by 4 bases and J by 1 base, and 11 bases separated the two germline ends. Germline V lookup: CDR1 SGHKS, CDR2 YYEKEE (reference sequence). The CDR3 sequence: CASSETGSNTEAFF. The CDR3, as DNA: TGTGCCAGCAGCGAGACGGGATCGAACACTGAAGCTTTCTTT. The entire variable domain, with the rest obtained from reference TRBV5-5 and TRBJ1-1, is as follows: DAGVTQSPTHLIKTRGQQVTLRCSPISGHKSVSWYQQVLGQGPQFIFQYYEKEERGRGNFPDRFSARQFPNYSSELNVNALLLGDSALYLCASSETGSNTEAFFGQGTRLTVV.

The rearrangement uses TRBV5-4 and TRBJ2-5; D is unclear. The CDR3 contains 13 residues. The ends were cut back, 0 bases at V and 4 bases at J, with 7 bases in the middle. The germline gives CDR1 SGHNT, CDR2 YYREEE (reference sequence). For the CDR3, the DNA is TGTGCCAGCAGCTTGGTATTAGCAGAGACCCAGTACTTC. It translates to CASSLVLAETQYF. The whole variable domain, remainder taken from reference TRBV5-4 and TRBJ2-5, is ETGVTQSPTHLIKTRGQQVTLRCSSQSGHNTVSWYQQALGQGPQFIFQYYREEENGRGNFPPRFSGLQFPNYSSELNVNALELDDSALYLCASSLVLAETQYFGPGTRLLVL.

This clone came up a few times. The CDR3 region is CASSQEGGGRVGAQETQYF. Written as DNA, the CDR3 is TGCGCCAGCAGCCAAGAAGGCGGGGGCCGAGTGGGGGCCCAAGAGACCCAGTACTTC. V is TRBV4-1 and J is TRBJ2-5; a weak D match, TRBD2 (7 bases). Germline V gene lookup returns CDR1 MGHRA and CDR2 YSYEKL. V gave up 0 bases and J gave up 1 base, with 21 bases separating them. CDR3 size: 19 residues.

J is TRBJ1-1 and V is TRBV2; 9 bases match TRBD1. Germline loops: CDR1 SNHLY, CDR2 FYNNEI. The CDR3 is 14 amino acids. With 6 bases clipped from V and 5 bases from J, the junction kept 7 bases outside the gene matches. CDR3 DNA: TGTGCCAGCAGGCTCGGACAGGGGAGGACTGAAGCTTTCTTT. Amino acids: CASRLGQGRTEAFF. Looking up the rest from reference TRBV2 and TRBJ1-1 gives the full variable domain: EPEVTQTPSHQVTQMGQEVILRCVPISNHLYFYWYRQILGQKVEFLVSFYNNEISEKSEIFDDQFSVERPDGSNFTLKIRSTKLEDSAMYFCASRLGQGRTEAFFGQGTRLTVV.

The CDR3 spells CAISESEALGTQYF. CDR3 nucleotides: TGTGCCATCAGTGAGTCTGAAGCACTAGGTACGCAGTATTTT. The chain combines TRBV10-3 with TRBJ2-3, with D perhaps TRBD2 (5 bases). Trimming left V 0 bases short and J 8 bases short, with 12 bases between. Germline CDR1 reads ENHRY; CDR2 reads SYGVKD. This CDR3 spans 14 amino acids.

The gene calls are TRBV7-3 and TRBJ2-1, with 11 bases matching TRBD2. The V and J ends lost 1 base and 8 bases, in that order; junction bases with no gene match: 4. In germline, CDR1 is SGHTA, CDR2 FQGTGA. This CDR3 comprises 15 residues. As DNA, the CDR3 is TGTGCCAGCAGCTTAATAGCGGGGGGGCCTCATGAGCAGTTCTTC. Translation gives CASSLIAGGPHEQFF.

The chain uses TRBV4-2 and TRBJ2-3; no clear D. CDR1 is LGHNA, CDR2 YNFKEQ, per germline. The V end lost 0 bases, the J end lost 2 bases, and 15 bases lay between the germline ends. The CDR3 runs 17 residues. The CDR3 reads CASSQDPDLEYTDTQYF. The CDR3 coding sequence is TGTGCCAGCAGCCAAGATCCAGACTTAGAGTACACAGATACGCAGTATTTT.

A note on this clone: One end of the junction is discordant with germline, which a read error may explain. V is TRBV7-9 and J is TRBJ1-1; no firm D call. Germline V gives CDR1 SEHNR, CDR2 FQNEAQ (reference sequence). The CDR3 length is 12 residues. CDR3 sequence (DNA): TGTTCCAGCAGCTTAGGTGCCAGTGAAGCTTTCTTT. Its translation is CSSSLGASEAFF.

The genes are TRBV6-5 and TRBJ1-4; D ambiguous. This CDR3 has 12 amino acids. Germline-derived CDR1 and CDR2 are MNHEY and SVGAGI. Trimming left V 4 bases short and J 14 bases short, with 14 bases between. The CDR3 bases are TGTGCCAGCAGTTCATTTACCGGGAAGCTGTTTTTT. Its protein is CASSSFTGKLFF.

This clone was seen more than once but under ten times. The chain recombines TRBV4-3 with TRBJ2-1, with D hard to call. This CDR3 region has 14 residues. From germline, CDR1 is LGHNA and CDR2 YSLEER. The V end was cut by 1 base, the J end by 6 bases, with 10 bases between. CDR3 amino acids: CASSQVSGFNEQFF. In DNA form, the CDR3 reads TGCGCCAGCAGCCAAGTCTCCGGGTTCAATGAGCAGTTCTTC.

CDR3 loop: CASSHQSSGAYEQYF. Here the CDR3 DNA reads TGTGCCAGCAGTCACCAATCTAGCGGGGCCTACGAGCAGTACTTC. The J gene is TRBJ2-7, the V gene TRBV28; 9 nucleotides align to TRBD2. V lost 5 bases to trimming and J lost 2 bases; unmatched junction nucleotides: 7. The CDR3 consists of 15 residues. CDR1 is MDHEN and CDR2 is SYDVKM in the germline V gene.

V is TRBV28 and J is TRBJ2-3, with 8 bases aligning to TRBD2. The V gene's germline CDR1 is MDHEN and CDR2 SYDVKM. V dropped 5 bases and J dropped 0; count of bases not matched to a gene: 7. This CDR3 is 16 amino acids long. The CDR3 spells CASSQHSGASTDTQYF. In DNA, the CDR3 is TGTGCCAGCAGTCAACATAGCGGGGCTAGCACAGATACGCAGTATTTT. Together with reference TRBV28 and TRBJ2-3, the CDR3 gives the full variable domain: DVKVTQSSRYLVKRTGEKVFLECVQDMDHENMFWYRQDPGLGLRLIYFSYDVKMKEKGDIPEGYSVSREKKERFSLILESASTNQTSMYLCASSQHSGASTDTQYFGPGTRLTVL.

In this sample, this clone turned up once. The chain employs TRBV6-6 and TRBJ2-5; weak D call: TRBD1 (6 bases). Germline V gives CDR1 MNHNY, CDR2 SVGAGI (reference sequence). With 5 bases removed from V and 5 bases from J, the gap between germline ends came to 18 bases. There are 15 residues in the CDR3. The CDR3 DNA follows: TGTGCCAGCAGTCAGGGGACAAGGGGTACGGAGACCCAGTACTTC. Its protein product is CASSQGTRGTETQYF.

The chain uses TRBV27 and TRBJ2-1, with a weak D call TRBD1 (6 bases). The CDR3 runs 11 residues. Between the trimmed V and J ends, which lost 6 bases and 8 bases, there was a span of 8 bases. CDR1 is MNHEY and CDR2 is SMNVEV in the germline V gene (reference sequence). CDR3 nucleotides: TGTGCCAGCAGCAGGGGCGATGAGCAGTTCTTC. It translates to CASSRGDEQFF.

The chain couples TRBV11-2 to TRBJ2-3; 8 positions agree with TRBD2. Trimming cost V 3 bases and J 4 bases; bases outside gene matches: 9. CDR3 length: 16 residues. Germline-derived CDR1 and CDR2 are SGHAT and FQNNGV. The CDR3 bases are TGTGCCAGCAGCTTGTTCCCGGGACTAGTATCAGATACGCAGTATTTT. Protein sequence: CASSLFPGLVSDTQYF.

The V gene is TRBV13, the J gene TRBJ2-7; 7 positions match TRBD2. J gave up 6 bases and V 2 bases, and 7 bases lay outside the gene matches. The CDR3 totals 14 residues. Looked up from germline, CDR1 is PRHDT and CDR2 is FYEKMQ (reference sequence). Here the CDR3 reads CASSLSGGSSEQYF. The DNA for the CDR3 is TGTGCCAGCAGCTTATCGGGGGGATCAAGCGAGCAGTACTTC.